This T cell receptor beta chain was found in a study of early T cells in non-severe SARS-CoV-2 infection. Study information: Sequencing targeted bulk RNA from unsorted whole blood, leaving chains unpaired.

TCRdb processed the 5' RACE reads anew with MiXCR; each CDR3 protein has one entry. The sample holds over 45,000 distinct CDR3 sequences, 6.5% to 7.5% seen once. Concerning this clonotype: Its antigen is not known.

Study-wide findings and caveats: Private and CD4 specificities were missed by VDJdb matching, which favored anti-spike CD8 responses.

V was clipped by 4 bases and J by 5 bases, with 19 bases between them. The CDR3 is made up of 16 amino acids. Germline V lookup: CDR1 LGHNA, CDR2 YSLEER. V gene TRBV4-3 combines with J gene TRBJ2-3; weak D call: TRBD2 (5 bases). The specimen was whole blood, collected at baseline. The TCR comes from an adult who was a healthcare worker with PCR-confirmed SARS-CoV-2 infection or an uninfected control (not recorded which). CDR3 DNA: TGCGCCAGCAGCCCCAGAGGACTGGAATTGGGAGATACGCAGTATTTT. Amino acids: CASSPRGLELGDTQYF.